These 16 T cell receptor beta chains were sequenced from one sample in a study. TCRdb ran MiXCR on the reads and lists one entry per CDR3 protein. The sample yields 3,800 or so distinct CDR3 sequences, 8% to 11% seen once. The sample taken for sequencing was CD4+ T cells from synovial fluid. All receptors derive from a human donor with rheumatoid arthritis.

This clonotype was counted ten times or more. Here the CDR3 reads CASRPLDRGGNQPQHF. CDR3 sequence (DNA): TGTGCCAGCAGACCTCTCGACAGGGGTGGCAATCAGCCCCAGCATTTT. This rearrangement joins TRBV6-5 to TRBJ1-5; 8 bases match TRBD1. V trimming: 6 bases; J trimming: 2 bases; junction bases outside the gene matches: 9. The CDR3 consists of 16 residues. Germline V gene sequence: CDR1 MNHEY, CDR2 SVGAGI.

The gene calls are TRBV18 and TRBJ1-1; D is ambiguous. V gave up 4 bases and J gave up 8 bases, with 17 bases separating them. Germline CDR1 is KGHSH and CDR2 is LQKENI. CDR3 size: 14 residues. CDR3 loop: CASSLGVAQSEAFF. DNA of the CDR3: TGTGCCAGCTCACTCGGGGTCGCACAATCAGAAGCTTTCTTT.

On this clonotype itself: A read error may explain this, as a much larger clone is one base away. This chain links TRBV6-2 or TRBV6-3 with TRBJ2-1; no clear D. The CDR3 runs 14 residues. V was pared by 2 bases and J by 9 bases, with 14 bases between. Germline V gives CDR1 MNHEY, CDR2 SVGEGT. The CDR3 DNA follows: TGTGCCAGCAGTTACGACCCCGACTCAGCTGAGCAGTTCTTC. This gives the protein CASSYDPDSAEQFF.

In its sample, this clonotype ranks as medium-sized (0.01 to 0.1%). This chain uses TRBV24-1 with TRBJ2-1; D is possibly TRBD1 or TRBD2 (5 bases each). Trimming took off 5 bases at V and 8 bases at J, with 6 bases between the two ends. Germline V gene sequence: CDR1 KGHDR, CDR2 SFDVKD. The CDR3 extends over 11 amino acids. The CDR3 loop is CATSGGYEQFF. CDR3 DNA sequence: TGTGCCACCAGTGGGGGGTATGAGCAGTTCTTC.

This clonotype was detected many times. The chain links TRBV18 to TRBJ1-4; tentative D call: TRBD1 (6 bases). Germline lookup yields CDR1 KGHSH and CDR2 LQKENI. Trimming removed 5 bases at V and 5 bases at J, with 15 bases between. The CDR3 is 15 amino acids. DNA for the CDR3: TGTGCCAGCTCATTGGAGACAGGCCGCAATGAAAAACTGTTTTTT. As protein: CASSLETGRNEKLFF.

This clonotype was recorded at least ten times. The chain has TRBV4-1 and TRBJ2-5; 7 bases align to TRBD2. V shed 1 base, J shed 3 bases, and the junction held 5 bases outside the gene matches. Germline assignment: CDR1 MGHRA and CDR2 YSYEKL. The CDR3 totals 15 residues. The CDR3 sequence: CASSQVGSGKETQYF. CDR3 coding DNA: TGCGCCAGCAGCCAAGTGGGGAGCGGGAAAGAGACCCAGTACTTC.

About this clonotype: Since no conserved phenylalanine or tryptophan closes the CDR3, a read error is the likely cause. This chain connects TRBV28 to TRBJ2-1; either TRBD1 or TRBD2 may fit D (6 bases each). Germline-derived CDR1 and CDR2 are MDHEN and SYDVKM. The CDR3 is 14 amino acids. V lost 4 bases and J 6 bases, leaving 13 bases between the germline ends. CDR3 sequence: CASSWRGRGNEQFY. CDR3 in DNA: TGTGCCAGCAGTTGGAGGGGCAGGGGCAATGAGCAGTTCTAC.

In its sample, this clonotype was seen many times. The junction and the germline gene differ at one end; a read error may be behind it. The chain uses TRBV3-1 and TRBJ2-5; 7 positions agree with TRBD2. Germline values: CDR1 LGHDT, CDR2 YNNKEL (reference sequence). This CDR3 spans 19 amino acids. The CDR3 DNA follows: TGTGCCAGCAGACAAGATAGGTGGACGCTAGCGGAGGTGCAAGAGACCCAGTACTTC. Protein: CASRQDRWTLAEVQETQYF.

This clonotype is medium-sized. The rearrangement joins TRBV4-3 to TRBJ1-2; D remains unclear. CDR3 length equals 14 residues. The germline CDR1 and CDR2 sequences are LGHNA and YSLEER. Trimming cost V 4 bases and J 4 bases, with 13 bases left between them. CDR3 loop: CASSRGRAVYGYTF. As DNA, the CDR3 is TGCGCCAGCAGCCGTGGGAGGGCTGTCTATGGCTACACCTTC.

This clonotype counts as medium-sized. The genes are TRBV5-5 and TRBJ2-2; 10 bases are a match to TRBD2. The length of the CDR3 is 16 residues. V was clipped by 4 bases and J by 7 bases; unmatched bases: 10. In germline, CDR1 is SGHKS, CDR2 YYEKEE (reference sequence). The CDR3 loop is CASSPTGTSAFGELFF. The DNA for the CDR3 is TGTGCCAGCAGCCCGACCGGGACTAGCGCTTTCGGGGAGCTGTTTTTT.

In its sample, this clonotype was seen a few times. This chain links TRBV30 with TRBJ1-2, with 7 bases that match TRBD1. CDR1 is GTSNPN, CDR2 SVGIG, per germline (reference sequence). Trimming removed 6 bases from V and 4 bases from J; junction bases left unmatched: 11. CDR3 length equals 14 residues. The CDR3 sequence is CACLRDSGFYGYTF. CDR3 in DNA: TGTGCCTGCCTCCGGGACAGCGGGTTCTATGGCTACACCTTC.

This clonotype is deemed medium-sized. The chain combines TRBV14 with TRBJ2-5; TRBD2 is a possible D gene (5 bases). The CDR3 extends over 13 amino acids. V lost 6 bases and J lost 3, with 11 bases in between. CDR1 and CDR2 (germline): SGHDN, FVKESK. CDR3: CASRSGLEETQYF. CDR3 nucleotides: TGTGCCAGCAGATCGGGGTTGGAAGAGACCCAGTACTTC.

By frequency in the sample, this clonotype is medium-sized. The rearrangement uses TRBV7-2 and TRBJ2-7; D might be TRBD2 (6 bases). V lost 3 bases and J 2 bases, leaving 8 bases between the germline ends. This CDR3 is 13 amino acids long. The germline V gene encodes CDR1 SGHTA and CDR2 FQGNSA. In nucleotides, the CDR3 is TGTGCCAGCAGCTTTAGGAGGGCCTACGAGCAGTACTTC. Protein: CASSFRRAYEQYF.

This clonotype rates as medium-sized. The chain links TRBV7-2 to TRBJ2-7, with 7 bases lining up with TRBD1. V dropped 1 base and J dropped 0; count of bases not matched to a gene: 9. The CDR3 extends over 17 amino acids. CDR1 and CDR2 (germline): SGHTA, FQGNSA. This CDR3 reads CASSLEGGAGGSYEQYF. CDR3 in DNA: TGTGCCAGCAGCTTAGAAGGGGGCGCGGGCGGCTCCTACGAGCAGTACTTC.

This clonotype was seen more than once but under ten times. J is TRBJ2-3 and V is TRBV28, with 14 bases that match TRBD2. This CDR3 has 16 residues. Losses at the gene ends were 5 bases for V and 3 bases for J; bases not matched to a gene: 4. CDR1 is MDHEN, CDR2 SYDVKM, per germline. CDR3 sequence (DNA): TGTGCCAGCAGTCCAAGACTAGCGGGAGGGACAGATACGCAGTATTTT. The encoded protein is CASSPRLAGGTDTQYF.

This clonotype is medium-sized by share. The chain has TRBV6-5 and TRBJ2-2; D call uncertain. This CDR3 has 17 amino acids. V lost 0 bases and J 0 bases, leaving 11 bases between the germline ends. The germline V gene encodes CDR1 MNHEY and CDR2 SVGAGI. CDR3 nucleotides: TGTGCCAGCAGTTACTCTTATTGGTCGGCGAACACCGGGGAGCTGTTTTTT. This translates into CASSYSYWSANTGELFF.